The rows below give T cell receptor beta chains drawn from one sample of a study of shared clonotypes between healthy human individuals. The table came from immunoSEQ multiplex PCR; TCRdb's copy has only in-frame clones and leaves some out. The data show roughly 700,000 clones, approximately 79% seen once. The specimen was memory CD4+ T cells sorted from blood. The receptors were sampled from a woman aged 25 to 39 in good health. Both conserved end residues are part of each CDR3. The order of the fields is J gene, D gene, clone size, CDR3 length, V gene, CDR3 protein, CDR3 DNA. The D gene is left open where the match is weak. Expanded clones get a size class; other rows say once, few or many, or leave the size out.

TRBJ1-4 TRBD1 few 14 TRBV6-5 CASSNRGTNEKLFF TGTGCCAGCAGCAACAGGGGAACTAATGAAAAACTGTTTTTT
TRBJ2-2 . once 11 TRBV20-1 CSAHGPGELFF TGCAGTGCGCACGGGCCCGGGGAGCTGTTTTTT
TRBJ2-5 TRBD1 . 14 TRBV29-1 CSVGPGQVPETQYF TGCAGCGTTGGTCCGGGACAGGTCCCAGAGACCCAGTACTTC
TRBJ2-1 TRBD1 . 15 TRBV5-1 CASSLFQGADNEQFF TGCGCCAGCAGCTTGTTTCAGGGGGCGGACAATGAGCAGTTCTTC
TRBJ2-7 . . 15 TRBV7-2 CASSPGIWRPYEQYF TGTGCCAGCAGCCCTGGGATTTGGCGACCCTACGAGCAGTACTTC
TRBJ1-2 TRBD1 . 13 TRBV15 CATSRTGQWGYTF TGTGCCACCAGCAGAACGGGACAGTGGGGCTACACCTTC
TRBJ2-3 . . 15 TRBV19 CASSMSGRSTDTQYF TGTGCCAGCAGCATGTCGGGGCGAAGTACAGATACGCAGTATTTT
TRBJ1-4 . many 13 TRBV6-5 CASREGGNEKLFF TGTGCCAGCAGGGAAGGTGGGAATGAAAAACTGTTTTTT
TRBJ2-1 . many 16 TRBV30 CAWSSLGTSSYNEQFF TGTGCCTGGAGCTCCCTCGGAACTTCCTCCTACAATGAGCAGTTCTTC
TRBJ2-1 . few 17 TRBV9 CASSVEPPGTLLDEQFF TGTGCCAGCAGCGTAGAGCCCCCCGGGACTCTATTGGATGAGCAGTTCTTC
TRBJ2-7 . . 14 TRBV19 CASSRALVTYEQYF TGTGCCAGTAGTCGGGCTCTGGTGACCTACGAGCAGTACTTC
TRBJ1-1 . . 14 TRBV6-5 CASSLAMVRGEAFF TGTGCCAGCAGCCTCGCCATGGTTCGGGGTGAAGCTTTCTTT
TRBJ1-4 . . 13 TRBV30 CAWSRRPAEKLFF TGTGCCTGGAGTCGCCGTCCAGCTGAAAAACTGTTTTTT
TRBJ1-2 . . 14 TRBV2 CASSENLGEGDYTF TGTGCCAGCAGTGAAAATCTAGGGGAAGGGGACTACACCTTC
TRBJ2-7 . . 15 TRBV4-1 CASSRGAGAPHEQYF TGCGCCAGCTCCCGAGGGGCGGGGGCCCCCCACGAGCAGTACTTC
TRBJ2-7 . . 15 TRBV28 CASSLPLAEFYEQYF TGTGCCAGCAGCCTCCCTCTCGCAGAATTCTACGAGCAGTACTTC
TRBJ1-2 . many 15 TRBV14 CASSLTGLISYGYTF TGTGCCAGCAGCCTCACGGGCCTTATCTCCTATGGCTACACCTTC
TRBJ2-7 . . 16 TRBV6-5 CASSSRRGRSSYEQYF TGTGCCAGCAGTTCTAGGAGGGGCCGAAGCTCCTACGAGCAGTACTTC
TRBJ1-3 . . 14 TRBV5-1 CASSLEGSGNTIYF TGCGCCAGCAGCTTGGAAGGCTCTGGAAACACCATATATTTT
TRBJ2-3 TRBD2 . 18 TRBV9 CASSVATSGSISADTQYF TGTGCCAGCAGCGTAGCTACTAGCGGGAGTATTAGTGCAGATACGCAGTATTTT
TRBJ2-2 TRBD2 . 13 TRBV2 CASRDYNTGELFF TGTGCCAGCCGGGACTATAACACCGGGGAGCTGTTTTTT
TRBJ1-1 . . 12 TRBV29-1 CSVEGEVGEAFF TGCAGCGTTGAAGGGGAGGTGGGTGAAGCTTTCTTT
TRBJ2-7 . . 13 TRBV6-6 CASSPTDVYKQYF TGTGCCAGCAGCCCGACGGATGTCTACAAGCAGTACTTC
TRBJ1-1 . few 15 TRBV28 CASSFSGGQNTEAFF TGTGCCAGCAGTTTCTCGGGGGGCCAGAACACTGAAGCTTTCTTT
TRBJ1-1 . . 15 TRBV5-5 CASSSQRTANTEAFF TGTGCCAGCAGCTCCCAGCGGACAGCGAACACTGAAGCTTTCTTT
TRBJ2-2 . few 20 TRBV27 CASSLFLYGGVAKSTGELFF TGTGCCAGCAGTTTATTTTTATATGGCGGGGTGGCAAAGAGTACCGGGGAGCTGTTTTTT
TRBJ2-3 . . 14 TRBV7-9 CASSLSGPVLTQYF TGTGCCAGCAGCTTATCGGGACCTGTTCTGACGCAGTATTTT
TRBJ1-2 . . 14 TRBV5-1 CASSLMGEGYGYTF TGCGCCAGCAGCTTGATGGGGGAGGGCTATGGCTACACCTTC
TRBJ2-7 . . 13 TRBV28 CASSSGQNYEQYF TGTGCCAGCAGTTCCGGACAGAACTACGAGCAGTACTTC
TRBJ1-5 TRBD1 . 15 TRBV27 CASTAGQGPNQPQHF TGTGCCAGCACCGCCGGACAGGGTCCCAATCAGCCCCAGCATTTT
TRBJ2-3 . . 16 TRBV6-5 CASSYRSPASTDTQYF TGTGCCAGCAGTTACCGGTCCCCCGCTAGCACAGATACGCAGTATTTT
TRBJ1-3 . . 16 TRBV5-1 CASSSTGYGGGNTIYF TGCGCCAGCAGCTCTACAGGCTACGGGGGAGGAAACACCATATATTTT
TRBJ2-2 . . 14 TRBV27 CASSYEGRIGELFF TGTGCCAGCAGTTATGAGGGGCGTATCGGGGAGCTGTTTTTT
TRBJ1-2 TRBD1 . 12 TRBV29-1 CSVETNRGGYTF TGCAGCGTGGAAACAAACAGGGGTGGCTACACCTTC
TRBJ2-2 TRBD1 few 15 TRBV7-9 CASSPGTANTGELFF TGTGCCAGCAGCCCCGGGACAGCCAACACCGGGGAGCTGTTTTTT
TRBJ2-7 . . 13 TRBV25-1 CASMGPSTYEQYF TGTGCCAGCATGGGTCCCTCGACCTACGAGCAGTACTTC
TRBJ2-7 . once 12 TRBV29-1 CSVERTPYEQYF TGCAGCGTTGAAAGGACCCCCTACGAGCAGTACTTC
TRBJ1-3 . . 14 TRBV7-9 CASSLVNGGNTIYF TGTGCCAGCAGCTTAGTTAACGGCGGAAACACCATATATTTT
TRBJ1-5 . once 13 TRBV7-3 CASSLFVNQPQHF TGTGCCAGCAGCTTATTCGTCAATCAGCCCCAGCATTTT
TRBJ1-1 . few 13 TRBV2 CASTGDTITEAFF TGTGCCAGCACCGGGGACACGATCACTGAAGCTTTCTTT
TRBJ1-5 . . 17 TRBV10-1 CASSESFGGSRGQPQHF TGCGCCAGCAGTGAGTCTTTCGGAGGGTCTCGGGGTCAGCCCCAGCATTTT
TRBJ1-2 . . 15 TRBV19 CASSIIPPGNYGYTF TGTGCCAGTAGTATAATCCCGCCCGGGAACTATGGCTACACCTTC
TRBJ2-2 TRBD1 . 13 TRBV6-1 CADRGLGTGELFF TGTGCAGACAGGGGGCTAGGGACCGGGGAGCTGTTTTTT
TRBJ2-1 . . 14 TRBV9 CASSVRVGNNEQFF TGTGCCAGCAGCGTACGCGTCGGAAACAATGAGCAGTTCTTC
TRBJ2-2 TRBD2 . 19 TRBV6-1 CASSEALLWLAGASGELFF TGTGCCAGCAGTGAAGCGCTTCTGTGGCTAGCGGGAGCGTCCGGGGAGCTGTTTTTT
TRBJ1-2 . . 12 TRBV10-3 CAIRARDYGYTF TGTGCCATCAGGGCAAGGGACTATGGCTACACCTTC
TRBJ2-1 . . 15 TRBV19 CASRDFGPSYNEQFF TGTGCCAGCAGGGACTTTGGCCCCTCGTACAATGAGCAGTTCTTC
TRBJ2-1 . . 12 TRBV2 CASSLGVGSQFF TGTGCCAGCAGCCTAGGGGTTGGGTCGCAGTTCTTC
TRBJ2-7 TRBD2 . 15 TRBV5-1 CASTNLADRSYEQYF TGCGCCAGCACCAATCTAGCGGACCGCTCCTACGAGCAGTACTTC
TRBJ2-5 TRBD1 . 16 TRBV9 CASSAGDRGGTETQYF TGTGCCAGCAGCGCAGGAGACAGGGGAGGAACGGAGACCCAATACTTC
TRBJ2-5 TRBD1 . 16 TRBV28 CASSPGDSRYQETQYF TGTGCCAGCAGCCCAGGGGACAGCAGGTACCAAGAGACCCAGTACTTC
TRBJ2-7 . once 16 TRBV4-2 CASSQGHRDPNYEQYF TGTGCCAGCAGCCAAGGGCATCGGGACCCCAACTACGAGCAGTACTTC
TRBJ1-2 . . 16 TRBV4-1 CASSQPDASGPYGYTF TGCGCCAGCAGCCAGCCGGACGCTTCGGGCCCCTATGGCTACACCTTC